The rows below give T cell receptor beta chains drawn from one sample of a study of blood T cell repertoires in COVID-19. TCRdb keeps only in-frame clones here, not all; method: immunoSEQ multiplex PCR. The sample has 97,000 or so clones; 70% to 90% are singletons. The sample comprised peripheral blood. The receptors stem from a man in his fifties or sixties with active COVID-19. CDR3s leave out the opening cysteine and the closing phenylalanine or tryptophan. The order of the fields is CDR3 length, V gene, CDR3 protein.

CDR3 length: 14
V gene: TRBV7-2
CDR3 protein: ASSLDRAGRSGSQY

CDR3 length: 12
V gene: TRBV6-5
CDR3 protein: ASRMDRVGNEQF

CDR3 length: 14
V gene: TRBV19
CDR3 protein: ASSIDYAGGNNEQF

CDR3 length: 17
V gene: TRBV7-8
CDR3 protein: ASSLGTGDIRRGTDTQY

CDR3 length: 14
V gene: TRBV3-1/TRBV3-2
CDR3 protein: ASSLTRTGDHSPLH

CDR3 length: 9
V gene: TRBV2
CDR3 protein: ASRRGYEQY

CDR3 length: 14
V gene: TRBV4-1
CDR3 protein: ASSQLAGLSTDTQY

CDR3 length: 11
V gene: TRBV19
CDR3 protein: ASRDRGLWGYT

CDR3 length: 12
V gene: TRBV18
CDR3 protein: ASSLDRGNSEAF

CDR3 length: 12
V gene: TRBV12-1
CDR3 protein: ASSFRDRENEQY

CDR3 length: 12
V gene: TRBV2
CDR3 protein: ASRQGGVYQPQH

CDR3 length: 13
V gene: TRBV27
CDR3 protein: ASSSGQGGGEKLF

CDR3 length: 13
V gene: TRBV23-1
CDR3 protein: ASSQDPAGHGELF

CDR3 length: 16
V gene: TRBV11-2
CDR3 protein: ASSPATGEIVSNSPLH

CDR3 length: 13
V gene: TRBV3-1/TRBV3-2
CDR3 protein: ASSQVEGVDQPQH

CDR3 length: 14
V gene: TRBV3-1/TRBV3-2
CDR3 protein: ASSLSRASSGNTIY

CDR3 length: 14
V gene: TRBV6-5
CDR3 protein: ASSFSRGDRVEKLF

CDR3 length: 11
V gene: TRBV6-1
CDR3 protein: ASSEQANEKLF

CDR3 length: 11
V gene: TRBV3-1/TRBV3-2
CDR3 protein: ASSSGGVSEAF

CDR3 length: 14
V gene: TRBV7-9
CDR3 protein: ASSLGGAGVRDTQY

CDR3 length: 12
V gene: TRBV11-2
CDR3 protein: ASSSQDSTGTQY

CDR3 length: 14
V gene: TRBV7-9
CDR3 protein: ASSRSGTGNTGELF

CDR3 length: 14
V gene: TRBV6-2/TRBV6-3
CDR3 protein: ASSTSTSGGTDTQY

CDR3 length: 12
V gene: TRBV18
CDR3 protein: ASSPEGVTGELF

CDR3 length: 13
V gene: TRBV5-1
CDR3 protein: ASSLGLTETYEQY

CDR3 length: 13
V gene: TRBV6-5
CDR3 protein: ASSSSSGGAYEQY

CDR3 length: 12
V gene: TRBV6-6
CDR3 protein: ASSYGASNYGYT

CDR3 length: 12
V gene: TRBV7-3
CDR3 protein: ASSNPGQGIGYT

CDR3 length: 15
V gene: TRBV5-1
CDR3 protein: ASSLRLAQGPMETQY

CDR3 length: 13
V gene: TRBV4-3
CDR3 protein: ASSSDSSYNSPLH

CDR3 length: 14
V gene: TRBV29-1
CDR3 protein: SVSSPGGRAAYEQY

CDR3 length: 12
V gene: TRBV7-2
CDR3 protein: ASSLLGGAETQY

CDR3 length: 13
V gene: TRBV15
CDR3 protein: ATSRQTFSGNTIY

CDR3 length: 14
V gene: TRBV7-3
CDR3 protein: ASSGTGTGGPDTQY

CDR3 length: 12
V gene: TRBV24-1
CDR3 protein: ATSVAGGTDTQY

CDR3 length: 14
V gene: TRBV3-1/TRBV3-2
CDR3 protein: ASSQDLRTDNSPLH

CDR3 length: 13
V gene: TRBV7-2
CDR3 protein: ASSSSGGDYNEQF

CDR3 length: 13
V gene: TRBV5-6
CDR3 protein: ASSLRTGFGNTIY

CDR3 length: 11
V gene: TRBV2
CDR3 protein: ASKDRGNQPQH

CDR3 length: 13
V gene: TRBV6-2/TRBV6-3
CDR3 protein: ASSSYRGGIYEQY

CDR3 length: 12
V gene: TRBV5-1
CDR3 protein: ASSSDRDGNTIY

CDR3 length: 12
V gene: TRBV9
CDR3 protein: ASSATGGSQPQH

CDR3 length: 9
V gene: TRBV9
CDR3 protein: ASGGETEAF

CDR3 length: 15
V gene: TRBV14
CDR3 protein: ASSLGPWQGSGNTIY

CDR3 length: 14
V gene: TRBV30
CDR3 protein: AWSVRRGGGNQPQH

CDR3 length: 12
V gene: TRBV6-6
CDR3 protein: ASSHTEAGNTIY

CDR3 length: 13
V gene: TRBV7-2
CDR3 protein: ASSLSSRGNQPQH

CDR3 length: 15
V gene: TRBV5-5
CDR3 protein: ASSLGLAGGLTDTQY

CDR3 length: 10
V gene: TRBV3-1/TRBV3-2
CDR3 protein: ASSQVTGEQY

CDR3 length: 11
V gene: TRBV30
CDR3 protein: AWSVRQGYEQY

CDR3 length: 13
V gene: TRBV6-2/TRBV6-3
CDR3 protein: ASSYRTGGKNEQY

CDR3 length: 13
V gene: TRBV6-6
CDR3 protein: ASSYSGGDTGELF